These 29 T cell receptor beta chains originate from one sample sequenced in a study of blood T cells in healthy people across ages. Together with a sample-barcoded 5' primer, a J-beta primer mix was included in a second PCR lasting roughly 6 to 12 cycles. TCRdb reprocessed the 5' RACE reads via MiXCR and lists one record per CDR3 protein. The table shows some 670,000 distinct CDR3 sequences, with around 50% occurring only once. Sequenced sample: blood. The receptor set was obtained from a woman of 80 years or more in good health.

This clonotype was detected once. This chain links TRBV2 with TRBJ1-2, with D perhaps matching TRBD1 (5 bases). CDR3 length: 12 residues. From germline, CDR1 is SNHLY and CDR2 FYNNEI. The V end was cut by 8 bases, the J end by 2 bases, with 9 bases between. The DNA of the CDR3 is TGTGCCAGCCAGGGCAGCAACTATGGCTACACCTTC. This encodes CASQGSNYGYTF.

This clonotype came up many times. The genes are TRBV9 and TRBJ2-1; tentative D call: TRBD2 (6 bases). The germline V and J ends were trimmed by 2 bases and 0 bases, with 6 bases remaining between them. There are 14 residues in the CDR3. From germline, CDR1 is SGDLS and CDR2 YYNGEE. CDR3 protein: CASSVGSSYNEQFF. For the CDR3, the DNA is TGTGCCAGCAGCGTCGGGAGCTCCTACAATGAGCAGTTCTTC.

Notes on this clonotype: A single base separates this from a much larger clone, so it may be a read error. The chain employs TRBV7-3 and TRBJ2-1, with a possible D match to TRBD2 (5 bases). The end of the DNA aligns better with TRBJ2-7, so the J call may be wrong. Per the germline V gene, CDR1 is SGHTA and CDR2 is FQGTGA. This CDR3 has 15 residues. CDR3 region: CASSLVEGFYNEQYF. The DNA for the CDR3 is TGTGCCAGCAGCTTAGTTGAGGGTTTCTACAATGAGCAGTACTTC.

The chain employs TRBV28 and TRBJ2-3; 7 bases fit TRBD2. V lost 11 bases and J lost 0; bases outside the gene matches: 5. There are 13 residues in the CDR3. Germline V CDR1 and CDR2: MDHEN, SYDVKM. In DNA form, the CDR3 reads TGTGCCCTAGCGGACCCTAGCACAGATACGCAGTATTTT. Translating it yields CALADPSTDTQYF.

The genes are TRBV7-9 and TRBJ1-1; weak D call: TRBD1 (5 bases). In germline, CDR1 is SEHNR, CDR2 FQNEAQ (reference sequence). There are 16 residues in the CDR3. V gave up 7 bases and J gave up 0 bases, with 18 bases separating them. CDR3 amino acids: CASKRGTSSMNTEAFF. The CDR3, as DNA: TGTGCCAGCAAGAGGGGAACCTCATCCATGAACACTGAAGCTTTCTTT.

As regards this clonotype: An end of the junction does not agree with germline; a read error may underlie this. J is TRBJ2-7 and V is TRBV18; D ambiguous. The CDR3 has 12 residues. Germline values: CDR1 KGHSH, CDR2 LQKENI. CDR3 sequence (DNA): TGTGCCAGCGCACCGAACTCCTACGAGCAGTACTTC. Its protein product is CASAPNSYEQYF.

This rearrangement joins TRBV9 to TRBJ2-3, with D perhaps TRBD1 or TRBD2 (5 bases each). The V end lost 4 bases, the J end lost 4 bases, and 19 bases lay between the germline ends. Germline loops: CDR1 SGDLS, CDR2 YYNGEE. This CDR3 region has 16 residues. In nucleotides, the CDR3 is TGTGCCAGCAGCCCCTCCCAAGCGGTGGGGGCAGATACGCAGTATTTT. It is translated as CASSPSQAVGADTQYF.

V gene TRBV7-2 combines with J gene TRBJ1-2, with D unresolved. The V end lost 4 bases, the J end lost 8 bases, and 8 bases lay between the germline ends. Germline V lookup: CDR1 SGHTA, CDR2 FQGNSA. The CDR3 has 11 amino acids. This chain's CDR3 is CASSSTWGYTF. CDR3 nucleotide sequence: TGTGCCAGCAGCTCCACATGGGGCTACACCTTC.

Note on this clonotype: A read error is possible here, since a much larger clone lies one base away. CDR3 bases: TGTGCCAGCACCGCGGGGCCCTTAGATACGCAGTATTTT. It is translated as CASTAGPLDTQYF. The rearrangement joins TRBV7-3 to TRBJ2-3; possibly TRBD2 for D (6 bases). The CDR3 covers 13 residues. V was trimmed by 7 bases and J by 5 bases, leaving 13 bases between them. Per the germline V gene, CDR1 is SGHTA and CDR2 is FQGTGA.

The chain's CDR3 is CASSASRGYYEQYF. DNA for the CDR3: TGTGCCAGCAGTGCCTCCAGGGGGTACTACGAGCAGTACTTC. This chain uses TRBV27 with TRBJ2-7, with 7 bases identical to TRBD1. CDR1 is MNHEY, CDR2 SMNVEV, per germline (reference sequence). Losses at the gene ends were 5 bases for V and 3 bases for J; bases not matched to a gene: 7. This CDR3 region has 14 residues.

The CDR3 sequence is CSVPSASGTDTQYF. The CDR3 coding sequence is TGCAGCGTCCCCTCCGCCAGCGGCACAGATACGCAGTATTTT. V gene TRBV29-1 combines with J gene TRBJ2-3; no reliable D call. V gave up 6 bases and J gave up 1 base, with 14 bases separating them. Germline V gene sequence: CDR1 SQVTM, CDR2 ANQGSEA. The CDR3 sequence is 14 residues long.

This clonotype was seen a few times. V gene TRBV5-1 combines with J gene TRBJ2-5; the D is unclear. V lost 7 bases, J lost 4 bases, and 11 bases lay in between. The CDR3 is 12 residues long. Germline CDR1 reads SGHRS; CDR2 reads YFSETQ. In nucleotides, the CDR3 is TGCGCCAGCGTTCTGGCCTCAGAGACCCAGTACTTC. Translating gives CASVLASETQYF.

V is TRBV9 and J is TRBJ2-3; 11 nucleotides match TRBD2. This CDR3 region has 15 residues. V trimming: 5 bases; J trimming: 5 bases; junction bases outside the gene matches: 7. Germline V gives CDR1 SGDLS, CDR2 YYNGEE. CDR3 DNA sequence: TGTGCCAGCAGTATAGGGACTAGCGGTGTAGATACGCAGTATTTT. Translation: CASSIGTSGVDTQYF.

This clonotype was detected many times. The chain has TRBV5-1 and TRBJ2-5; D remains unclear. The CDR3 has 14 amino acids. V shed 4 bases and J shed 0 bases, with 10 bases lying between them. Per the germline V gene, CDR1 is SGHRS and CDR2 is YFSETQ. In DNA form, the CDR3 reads TGCGCCAGCAGCCCCTCTGGGGACCAAGAGACCCAGTACTTC. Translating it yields CASSPSGDQETQYF.

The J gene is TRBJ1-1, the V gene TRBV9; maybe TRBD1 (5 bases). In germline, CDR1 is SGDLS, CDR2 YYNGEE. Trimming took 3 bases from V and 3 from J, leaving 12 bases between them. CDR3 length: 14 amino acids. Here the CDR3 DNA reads TGTGCCAGCAGCGGAGGAGGGGACTACACTGAAGCTTTCTTT. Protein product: CASSGGGDYTEAFF.

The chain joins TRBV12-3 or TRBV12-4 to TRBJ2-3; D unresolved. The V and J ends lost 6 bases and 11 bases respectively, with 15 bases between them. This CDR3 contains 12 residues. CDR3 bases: TGTGCCAGCAGGGTTAGCACAGATGTGCAGTATTTT. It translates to CASRVSTDVQYF.

CDR3 in DNA: TGTGCCAGCAGTTACGGGACTAGCGGAAGTCGCACAGATACGCAGTATTTT. Protein sequence: CASSYGTSGSRTDTQYF. The chain joins TRBV6-6 to TRBJ2-3; 11 bases line up with TRBD2. CDR1 is MNHNY and CDR2 is SVGAGI in the germline V gene (reference sequence). The CDR3 is 17 residues long. With V trimmed by 2 bases and J by 1 base, 5 bases remained unmatched.

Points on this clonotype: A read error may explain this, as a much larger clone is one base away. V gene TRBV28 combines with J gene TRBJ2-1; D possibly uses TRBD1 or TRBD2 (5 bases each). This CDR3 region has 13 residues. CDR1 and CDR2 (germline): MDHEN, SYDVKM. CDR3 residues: CVSSSYRWREQFF. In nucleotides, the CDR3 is TGTGTCAGCAGTTCCTACAGGTGGAGGGAGCAGTTCTTC.

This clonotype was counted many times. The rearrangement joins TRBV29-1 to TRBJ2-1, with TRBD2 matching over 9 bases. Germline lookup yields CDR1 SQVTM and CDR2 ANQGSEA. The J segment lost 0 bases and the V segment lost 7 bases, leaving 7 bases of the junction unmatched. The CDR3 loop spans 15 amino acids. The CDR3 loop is CSAVSGGNSYNEQFF. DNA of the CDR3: TGCAGCGCCGTGAGCGGGGGGAACTCCTACAATGAGCAGTTCTTC.

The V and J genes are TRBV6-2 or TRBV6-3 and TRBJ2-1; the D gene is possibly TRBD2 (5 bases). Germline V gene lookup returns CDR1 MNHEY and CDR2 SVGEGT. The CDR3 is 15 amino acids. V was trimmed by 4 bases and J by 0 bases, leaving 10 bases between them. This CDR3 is CASSSAGNSYNEQFF. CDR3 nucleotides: TGTGCCAGCAGTTCGGCGGGTAACTCCTACAATGAGCAGTTCTTC.

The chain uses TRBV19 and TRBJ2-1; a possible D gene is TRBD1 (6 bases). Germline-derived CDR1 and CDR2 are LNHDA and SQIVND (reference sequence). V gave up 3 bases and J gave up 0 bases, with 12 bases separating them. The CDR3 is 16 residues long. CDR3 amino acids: CASSMGRQDSYNEQFF. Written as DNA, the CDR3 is TGTGCCAGTAGTATGGGAAGACAGGACTCCTACAATGAGCAGTTCTTC.

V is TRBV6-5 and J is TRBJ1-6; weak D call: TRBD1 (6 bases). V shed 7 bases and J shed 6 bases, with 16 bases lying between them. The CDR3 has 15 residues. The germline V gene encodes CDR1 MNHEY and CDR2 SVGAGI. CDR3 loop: CASTYLGGGNSPLHF. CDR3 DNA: TGTGCCAGCACCTACTTGGGGGGCGGTAATTCACCCCTCCACTTT.

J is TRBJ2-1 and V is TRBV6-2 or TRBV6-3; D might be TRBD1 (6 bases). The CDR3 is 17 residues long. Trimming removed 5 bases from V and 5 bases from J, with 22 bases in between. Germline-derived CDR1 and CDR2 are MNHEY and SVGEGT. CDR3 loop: CASSPRYDRLGDNEQFF. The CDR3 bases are TGTGCCAGCAGTCCCAGATACGACAGGCTGGGGGACAATGAGCAGTTCTTC.

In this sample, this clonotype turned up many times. The CDR3 sequence: CASSLDRTGRDTDTQYF. Written as DNA, the CDR3 is TGTGCCAGCAGCTTAGACCGGACAGGGAGGGACACAGATACGCAGTATTTT. The chain employs TRBV7-9 and TRBJ2-3, with a tentative D call TRBD1 (8 bases). V dropped 1 base and J dropped 2 bases, with 16 bases sitting between them. This CDR3 is built from 17 residues. The germline V gene has CDR1 SEHNR and CDR2 FQNEAQ (reference sequence). The variable domain in full, with the rest retrieved from reference TRBV7-9 and TRBJ2-3, is DTGVSQNPRHKITKRGQNVTFRCDPISEHNRLYWYRQTLGQGPEFLTYFQNEAQLEKSRLLSDRFSAERPKGSFSTLEIQRTEQGDSAMYLCASSLDRTGRDTDTQYFGPGTRLTVL.

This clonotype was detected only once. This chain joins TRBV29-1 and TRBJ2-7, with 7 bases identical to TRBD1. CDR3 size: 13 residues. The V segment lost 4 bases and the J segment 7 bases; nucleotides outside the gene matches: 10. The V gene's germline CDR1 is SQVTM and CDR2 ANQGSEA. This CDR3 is CSVAEPGTVEQYF. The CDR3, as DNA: TGCAGCGTTGCCGAACCCGGGACAGTAGAGCAGTACTTC.

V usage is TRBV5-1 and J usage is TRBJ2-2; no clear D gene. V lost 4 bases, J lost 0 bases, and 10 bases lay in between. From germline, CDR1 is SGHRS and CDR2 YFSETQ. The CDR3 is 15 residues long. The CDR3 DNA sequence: TGCGCCAGCAGCATGGACGGACCGAACACCGGGGAGCTGTTTTTT. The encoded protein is CASSMDGPNTGELFF.

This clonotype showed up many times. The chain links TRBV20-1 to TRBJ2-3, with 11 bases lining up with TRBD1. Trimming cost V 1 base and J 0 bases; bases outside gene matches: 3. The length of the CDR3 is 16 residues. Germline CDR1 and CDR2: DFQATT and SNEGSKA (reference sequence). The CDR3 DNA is TGCAGTGCTAGAGGGACAGGGGGCGGCAGCACAGATACGCAGTATTTT. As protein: CSARGTGGGSTDTQYF.

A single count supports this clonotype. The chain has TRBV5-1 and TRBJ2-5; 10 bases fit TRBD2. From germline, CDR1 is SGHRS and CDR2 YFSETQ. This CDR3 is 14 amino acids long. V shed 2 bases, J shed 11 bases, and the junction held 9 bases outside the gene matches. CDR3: CASSFRTSGNEQYF. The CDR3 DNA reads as TGCGCCAGCAGCTTTAGGACTAGCGGTAATGAGCAGTACTTC.

This CDR3 is CASSLAKVLNTYRDGPYHTEAFF. The CDR3, as DNA: TGTGCCAGCAGCTTGGCTAAGGTCCTGAACACCTATAGGGACGGTCCGTATCACACTGAAGCTTTCTTT. The chain links TRBV11-1 to TRBJ1-1; maybe TRBD1 (5 bases). CDR1 and CDR2 (germline): SGHAT, FQDESV (reference sequence). Deletions cut 3 bases from V and 3 bases from J, with 38 bases between. The CDR3 totals 23 residues.